What follows is one TCR beta chain and its context. The antigen remains undetermined. The sample comes from a study of T cell responses to AZD1222 COVID-19 vaccine. Study-wide findings and caveats: Only after the peak T cell response were repertoires sampled.

Profiled with immunoSEQ multiplex PCR; TCRdb holds only in-frame clones, not every one. The table includes under 70,000 clones, 76% detected once. V trimming: 3 bases; J trimming: 5 bases; junction bases outside the gene matches: 10. This CDR3 region has 16 residues. Germline assignment: CDR1 KGHDR and CDR2 SFDVKD. The genes are TRBV24-1 and TRBJ2-5; 8 nucleotides line up with TRBD2. Specimen: peripheral blood, collected on day 0 of AZD1222 vaccination. This receptor was obtained from an adult in good health. CDR3 in DNA: TGTGCCACCAGTGATCCGCAGCGGGGGCCCCGGGAGACCCAGTACTTC. This codes for CATSDPQRGPRETQYF.